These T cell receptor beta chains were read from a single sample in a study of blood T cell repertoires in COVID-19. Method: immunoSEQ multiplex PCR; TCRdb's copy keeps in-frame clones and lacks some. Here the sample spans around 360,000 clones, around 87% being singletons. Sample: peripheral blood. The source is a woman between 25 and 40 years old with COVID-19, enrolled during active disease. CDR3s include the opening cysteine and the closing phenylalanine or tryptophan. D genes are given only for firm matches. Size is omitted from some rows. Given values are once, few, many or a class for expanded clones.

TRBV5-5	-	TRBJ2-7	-	TGTGCCAGCAGCTATTCGACTAGTAACTACGAGCAGTACTTC	CASSYSTSNYEQYF
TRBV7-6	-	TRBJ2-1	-	TGTGCCAGCAGCGTCAACAATGAGCAGTTCTTC	CASSVNNEQFF
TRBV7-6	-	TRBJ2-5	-	TGTGCCAGCAGCCCCCGGGGTAGCGTGCAAGAGACCCAGTACTTC	CASSPRGSVQETQYF
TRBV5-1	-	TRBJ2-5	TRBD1	TGCGCCAGCAGCTATCGACAGGGCGGGGAGACCCAGTACTTC	CASSYRQGGETQYF
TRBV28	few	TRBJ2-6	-	TGTGCCAGCGACCCGGGACAACTACGCTCTGGGGCCAACGTCCTGACTTTC	CASDPGQLRSGANVLTF
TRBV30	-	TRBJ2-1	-	TGTGCCTGGGAGAGGAGTGAGCAGTTCTTC	CAWERSEQFF
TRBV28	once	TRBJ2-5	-	TGTGCCAGCAACGGGTGGCGGGAGACCCAGTACTTC	CASNGWRETQYF
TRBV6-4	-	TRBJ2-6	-	TGTGCCAGCAGTGACTCCCTACAGGGTGGGGCCAACGTCCTGACTTTC	CASSDSLQGGANVLTF
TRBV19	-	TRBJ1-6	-	TGTGCCAGTAGTATAGATCGGGGTTCACCCCTCCACTTT	CASSIDRGSPLHF
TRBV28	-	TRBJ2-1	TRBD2	TGTGCCAGCAGTTTAACTAGCGGGAAGAGGGCAGGTGAGCAGTTCTTC	CASSLTSGKRAGEQFF
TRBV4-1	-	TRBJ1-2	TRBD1	TGCGCCAGCAGCCGTGGGGACAGGGTAAACTATGGCTACACCTTC	CASSRGDRVNYGYTF
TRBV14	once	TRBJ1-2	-	TGTGCCAGCAGCCGTGGGGCGGGGACCTATGGCTACACCTTC	CASSRGAGTYGYTF
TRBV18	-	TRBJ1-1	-	TGTGCCAGCTCACCACGCACAAGCACAGGGCCCGAAGGGGGAGATCCTGAAGCTTTCTTT	CASSPRTSTGPEGGDPEAFF
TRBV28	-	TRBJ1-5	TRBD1	TGTGCCAGCAGGCCTACAGGGGAAGGGCAGCCCCAGCATTTT	CASRPTGEGQPQHF
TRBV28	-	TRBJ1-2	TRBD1	TGTGCCAGTGGAGACAGGGGGCAAGGCTACACCTTC	CASGDRGQGYTF
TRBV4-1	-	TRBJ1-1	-	TGCGCCAGCAGCCAAGAGACTCAGGGCACTGAAGCTTTCTTT	CASSQETQGTEAFF
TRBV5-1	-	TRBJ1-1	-	TGCGCCAGCAGTCTTATAACAGGGATCAGCACTGAAGCTTTCTTT	CASSLITGISTEAFF
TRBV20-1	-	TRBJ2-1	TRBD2	TGCAGTGCTAGTCCTCGGACTAGGGGTAAAAGCTCCTACAATGAGCAGTTCTTC	CSASPRTRGKSSYNEQFF
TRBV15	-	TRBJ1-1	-	TGTGCCACCAGCAGAGATAGGACTCGAACTGAAGCTTTCTTT	CATSRDRTRTEAFF
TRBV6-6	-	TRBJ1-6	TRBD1	TGTGCCAGCCGACAGGGAAATTCACCCCTCCACTTT	CASRQGNSPLHF
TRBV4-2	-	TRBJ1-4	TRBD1	TGTGCCAGCAGCCAACGGTCCGGGACAGCTGGGGAAAAACTGTTTTTT	CASSQRSGTAGEKLFF
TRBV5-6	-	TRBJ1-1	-	TGTGCCAGCAGCTTGATGATGGGGAGCACTGAAGCTTTCTTT	CASSLMMGSTEAFF
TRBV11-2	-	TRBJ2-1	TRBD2	TGTGCCAGCAGCCACAGAGGACTAGCGGGAGGGCCGTATGAGCAGTTCTTC	CASSHRGLAGGPYEQFF
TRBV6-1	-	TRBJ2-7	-	TGTGCCAGCAGTGAACTTAGGCAGCAGGGCGAGCAGTACTTC	CASSELRQQGEQYF
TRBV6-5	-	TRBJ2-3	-	TGTGCCAGCGGGGCCCTATGGGGCACAGATACGCAGTATTTT	CASGALWGTDTQYF
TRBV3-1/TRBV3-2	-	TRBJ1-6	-	TGTGCCAGCAGTCAAAACAGAAAAGATTCACCCCTCCACTTT	CASSQNRKDSPLHF
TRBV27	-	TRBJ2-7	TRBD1	TGTGCCAGCAGCCCCCGCCAGGGGGCGTCCTACGAGCAGTACTTC	CASSPRQGASYEQYF
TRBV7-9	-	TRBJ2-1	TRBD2	TGTGCCAGCAGCCAAAGACTAGCGGCATACAATGAGCAGTTCTTC	CASSQRLAAYNEQFF
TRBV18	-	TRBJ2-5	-	TGTGCCAGCTCCCCGGCGGCCGGGTTGGAGACCCAGTACTTC	CASSPAAGLETQYF
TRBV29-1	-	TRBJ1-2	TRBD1	TGCAGCGTATTACAGGGGTCCTATGGCTACACCTTC	CSVLQGSYGYTF
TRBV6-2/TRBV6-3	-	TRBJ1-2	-	TGTGCCAGCAGCCCAGACAGATCCTATGGCTACACCTTC	CASSPDRSYGYTF
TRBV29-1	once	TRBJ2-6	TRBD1	TGCAGCGCCGGGACAGGGAGCTCTGGGGCCAACGTCCTGACTTTC	CSAGTGSSGANVLTF
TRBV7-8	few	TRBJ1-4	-	TGTGCCAGCGGTGCAGGCAATGAAAAACTGTTTTTT	CASGAGNEKLFF
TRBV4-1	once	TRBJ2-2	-	TGCGCCAGCAGCCTGGAGGTCTCGTATTCCGGGGAGCTGTTTTTT	CASSLEVSYSGELFF
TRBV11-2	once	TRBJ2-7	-	TGTGCCAGCAGCTTAGAGGGGGGACCTGATTACGAGCAGTACTTC	CASSLEGGPDYEQYF
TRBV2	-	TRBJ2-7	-	TGTGCCAGCAGTGCGTTGCGGTCCTACGAGCAGTACTTC	CASSALRSYEQYF
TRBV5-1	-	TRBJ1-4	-	TGCGCCAGCAGCCTGACAGCGCGAATCGAAAAACTGTTTTTT	CASSLTARIEKLFF
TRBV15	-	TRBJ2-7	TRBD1	TGTGCCACCAGCAGCCGGGACAGCCTAGGGGAGCAGTACTTC	CATSSRDSLGEQYF
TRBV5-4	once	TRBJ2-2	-	TGTGCCAGCAGCTTTGGGGGAGGGGGCACCGGGGAGCTGTTTTTT	CASSFGGGGTGELFF
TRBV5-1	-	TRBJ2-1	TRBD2	TGCGCCAGCAGCTTGGAGCCTAGAGCGGGATGGGCCAATGAGCAGTTCTTC	CASSLEPRAGWANEQFF
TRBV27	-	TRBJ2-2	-	TGTGCCAGCACGAGGGCGAACACCGGGGAGCTGTTTTTT	CASTRANTGELFF
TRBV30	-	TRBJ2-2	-	TGTGCCTGGAACTCAGGGAACACCGGGGAGCTGTTTTTT	CAWNSGNTGELFF
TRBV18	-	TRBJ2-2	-	TGTGCCAGCTCACCAGCTGACTGGAACACCGGGGAGCTGTTTTTT	CASSPADWNTGELFF
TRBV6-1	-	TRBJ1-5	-	TGTGCCAGCAGTGCTATAGGATGGACAGGCAATCAGCCCCAGCATTTT	CASSAIGWTGNQPQHF
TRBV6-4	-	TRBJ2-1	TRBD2	TGTGCCAGCAGTGACGGGACTAGCGGGAATGAGCAGTTCTTC	CASSDGTSGNEQFF
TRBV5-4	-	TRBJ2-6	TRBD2	TGTGCCAGCAGCTCCGGGACTAGGTTACCCTCTGGGGCCAACGTCCTGACTTTC	CASSSGTRLPSGANVLTF
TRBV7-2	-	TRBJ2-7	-	TGTGCCAGCAGCTCCTCTGATAGCTACGAGCAGTACTTC	CASSSSDSYEQYF
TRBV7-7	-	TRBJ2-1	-	TGTGCTAGCAGCTTAGGAAGCGGCCCCCGGAATGAGCAGTTCTTC	CASSLGSGPRNEQFF
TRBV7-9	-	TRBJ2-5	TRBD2	TGTGCCAGCAGCTTAGTGGGTCCTAGCGGGAGCCGGGAGACCCAGTACTTC	CASSLVGPSGSRETQYF
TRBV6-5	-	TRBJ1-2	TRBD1	TGTGCCAGCAGTACTGGACAGGCCGAAGCTGAGGGCTACACCTTC	CASSTGQAEAEGYTF
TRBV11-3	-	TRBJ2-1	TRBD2	TGTGCCAGCAGCTTAGTAGCGGGAGGGCGGAATGAGCAGTTCTTC	CASSLVAGGRNEQFF